These T cell receptor beta chains were read from a single sample in a study of T cells in pancreatic ductal adenocarcinoma. Data came from immunoSEQ multiplex PCR; TCRdb stores just in-frame clones and leaves some out. The repertoire holds over 15,000 clones, with 85% to 90% as singletons. Sequencing was carried out using PBMCs. The receptor source for this set is a human donor with pancreatic ductal adenocarcinoma. Each CDR3 is given with its conserved first and last residue.

v_call: TRBV6-1; j_call: TRBJ2-7; cdr3_length: 14; cdr3_aa: CASSFPSGEVEQYF
v_call: TRBV4-2; j_call: TRBJ2-6; cdr3_length: 14; cdr3_aa: CASSQVSGANVLTF
v_call: TRBV14; j_call: TRBJ1-4; cdr3_length: 17; cdr3_aa: CASSQERGQRVYEKLFF
v_call: TRBV10-3; j_call: TRBJ1-2; cdr3_length: 14; cdr3_aa: CAISTGGGEVGYTF
v_call: TRBV27; j_call: TRBJ1-1; cdr3_length: 14; cdr3_aa: CASRVLGQNTEAFF
v_call: TRBV4-2; j_call: TRBJ2-2; cdr3_length: 18; cdr3_aa: CASSAGLLAGGDTGELFF
v_call: TRBV9; j_call: TRBJ2-1; cdr3_length: 16; cdr3_aa: CASSVEGGGAVNEQFF
v_call: TRBV5-1; j_call: TRBJ2-7; cdr3_length: 14; cdr3_aa: CASSPRTGGYEQYF
v_call: TRBV5-4; j_call: TRBJ1-1; cdr3_length: 13; cdr3_aa: CASSPTGVGEAFF
v_call: TRBV5-6; j_call: TRBJ2-3; cdr3_length: 15; cdr3_aa: CASSSLEQSTDTQYF
v_call: TRBV5-1; j_call: TRBJ1-3; cdr3_length: 14; cdr3_aa: CASSTDISGNTIYF
v_call: TRBV5-6; j_call: TRBJ2-7; cdr3_length: 14; cdr3_aa: CASSYDAGTAEQYF
v_call: TRBV2; j_call: TRBJ1-1; cdr3_length: 14; cdr3_aa: CASRVRGGNTEAFF
v_call: TRBV6-1; j_call: TRBJ1-3; cdr3_length: 14; cdr3_aa: CASSLQGFGNTIYF
v_call: TRBV2; j_call: TRBJ2-7; cdr3_length: 13; cdr3_aa: CASSEVQGNEQYF
v_call: TRBV11-2; j_call: TRBJ2-2; cdr3_length: 17; cdr3_aa: CASSTQPGTSFTGELFF
v_call: TRBV29-1; j_call: TRBJ2-5; cdr3_length: 14; cdr3_aa: CSVGTGRATETQYF
v_call: TRBV15; j_call: TRBJ2-7; cdr3_length: 17; cdr3_aa: CATSRVSRQVRSYEQYF
v_call: TRBV6-1; j_call: TRBJ1-1; cdr3_length: 13; cdr3_aa: CASILGSRGEAFF
v_call: TRBV7-9; j_call: TRBJ2-7; cdr3_length: 15; cdr3_aa: CASSLGDRGSYEQYF
v_call: TRBV5-4; j_call: TRBJ1-6; cdr3_length: 15; cdr3_aa: CASSFQDRDNSPLHF
v_call: TRBV6-5; j_call: TRBJ2-1; cdr3_length: 13; cdr3_aa: CASTLSGGNEQFF
v_call: TRBV7-9; j_call: TRBJ1-6; cdr3_length: 14; cdr3_aa: CASSLGQGDSPLHF
v_call: TRBV2; j_call: TRBJ2-3; cdr3_length: 16; cdr3_aa: CASSGGGLAITDTQYF
v_call: TRBV7-2; j_call: TRBJ1-4; cdr3_length: 14; cdr3_aa: CASSLGGSNEKLFF
v_call: TRBV9; j_call: TRBJ1-3; cdr3_length: 14; cdr3_aa: CASSPQYSGNTIYF
v_call: TRBV9; j_call: TRBJ2-1; cdr3_length: 14; cdr3_aa: CASSVAGSYNEQFF
v_call: TRBV29-1; j_call: TRBJ1-2; cdr3_length: 14; cdr3_aa: CSVEEAGGGYGYTF
v_call: TRBV30; j_call: TRBJ1-1; cdr3_length: 15; cdr3_aa: CAWRKTGDGYTEAFF
v_call: TRBV29-1; j_call: TRBJ2-7; cdr3_length: 15; cdr3_aa: CSVVYYRDHSYEQYF
v_call: TRBV9; j_call: TRBJ1-1; cdr3_length: 13; cdr3_aa: CASSESDRAEAFF